This record looks at one TCR beta chain sequence and its context. What it recognizes is unknown. Germline CDR1 and CDR2: MNHNY and SVGAGI (reference sequence). The CDR3 spans 14 residues. V lost 1 base to trimming and J lost 2 bases, with 8 bases between them. TCRdb re-analysed the reads in MiXCR, keeping a single row per CDR3 protein. The table has hundreds of thousands of distinct CDR3 sequences, about 30% seen once. This sample is part of a study of T cell repertoires in cytomegalovirus infection. The overall study: Both a matching HLA type and CMV infection were indicated by public TCR beta signatures. The study, taken as a whole, reports: In two of eight donors, the top clonotype was HLA-C-restricted CMV-specific.

The gene calls are TRBV6-6 and TRBJ1-1; the D is unclear. The sample here was cultured CD8+ T cells from PBMCs, taken from culture after CMV antigen stimulation. The receptor was derived from a human donor in good health (CMV status not recorded). Some clones in this sample may be carry-over from other donors' samples. Here the CDR3 reads CASSYWSVNTEAFF. The CDR3 DNA reads as TGTGCCAGCAGTTACTGGTCCGTCAACACTGAAGCTTTCTTT.